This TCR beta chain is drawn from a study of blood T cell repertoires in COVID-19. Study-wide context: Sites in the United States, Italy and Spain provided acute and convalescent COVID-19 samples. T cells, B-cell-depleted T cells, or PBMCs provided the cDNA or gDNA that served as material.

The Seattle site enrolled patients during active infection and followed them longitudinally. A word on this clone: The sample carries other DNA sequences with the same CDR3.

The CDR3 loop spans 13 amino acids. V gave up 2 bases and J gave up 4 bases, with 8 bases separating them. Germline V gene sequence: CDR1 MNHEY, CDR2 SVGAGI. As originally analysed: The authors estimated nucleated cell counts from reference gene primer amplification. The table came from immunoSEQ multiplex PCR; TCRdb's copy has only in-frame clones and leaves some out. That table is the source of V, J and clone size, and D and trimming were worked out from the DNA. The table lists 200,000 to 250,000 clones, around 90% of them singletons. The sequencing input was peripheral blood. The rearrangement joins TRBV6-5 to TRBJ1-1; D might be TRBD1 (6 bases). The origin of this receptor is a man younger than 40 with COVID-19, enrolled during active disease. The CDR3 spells CASSYTRGTEAFF. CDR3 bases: TGTGCCAGCAGTTACACCAGGGGCACTGAAGCTTTCTTT.